Listed below are T cell receptor beta chains from one sample, sequenced in a study of neoadjuvant anti-PD-1 for oral cavity cancer. Only in-frame clones appear in the TCRdb table, and some are missing; sequencing was by immunoSEQ multiplex PCR. Of over 15,000 clones listed, 72% are singletons. Here the sequenced sample was PBMCs, taken before nivolumab (anti-PD-1) treatment. The receptors were gathered from a person aged 35-80 years with oral cavity squamous cell carcinoma. The CDR3 runs from the conserved cysteine through the conserved F or W. A D gene is named only where the DNA matches it firmly. Only some rows state a clone size, as once, few, many or a class for expanded clones.

NA TRBJ2-3 TRBV14 TRBD2 CASSHLGGSRTDTQYF TGTGCCAGCAGCCACCTGGGCGGGAGTAGGACAGATACGCAGTATTTT
NA TRBJ1-5 TRBV4-1 NA CASSQATGGNQPQHF TGCGCCAGCAGCCAAGCAACAGGCGGCAATCAGCCCCAGCATTTT
NA TRBJ2-7 TRBV9 TRBD2 CASSPGWGSGREYEQYF TGTGCCAGCAGCCCCGGCTGGGGAAGCGGGAGGGAGTACGAGCAGTACTTC
NA TRBJ2-1 TRBV29-1 NA CSVVASSYNEQFF TGCAGCGTTGTAGCCAGCTCCTACAATGAGCAGTTCTTC
few TRBJ1-1 TRBV13 NA CASSLGGGAFF TGTGCCAGCAGCCTCGGAGGAGGAGCTTTCTTT
NA TRBJ2-1 TRBV27 TRBD2 CASSLRLGRVGNEQFF TGTGCCAGCAGTTTACGACTCGGGAGGGTAGGCAATGAGCAGTTCTTC
NA TRBJ1-2 TRBV28 NA CASSPGFYGYTF TGTGCCAGCAGTCCTGGATTCTATGGCTACACCTTC
NA TRBJ2-3 TRBV9 TRBD2 CASSSSALAGANTQYF TGTGCCAGCAGCTCTAGTGCACTAGCGGGAGCAAATACGCAGTATTTT
NA TRBJ2-7 TRBV6-5 NA CASSSLYEQYF TGTGCCAGCAGTTCTCTCTACGAGCAGTACTTC
once TRBJ2-7 TRBV9 NA CASSAVGPGRQYF TGTGCCAGCAGCGCAGTGGGCCCAGGGAGGCAGTACTTC
NA TRBJ1-1 TRBV6-6 NA CASRGDTEAFF TGTGCCAGCAGGGGGGACACTGAAGCTTTCTTT
NA TRBJ1-2 TRBV25-1 NA CASSRDFSRGYTF TGTGCCAGCAGCCGGGACTTCTCTCGTGGCTACACCTTC
few TRBJ1-1 TRBV9 TRBD1 CASSTTQGAYTEAFF TGTGCCAGCAGCACAACTCAGGGGGCGTACACTGAAGCTTTCTTT
few TRBJ1-5 TRBV7-8 TRBD1 CASTDRGLGNQPQHF TGTGCCAGCACCGACAGGGGGTTGGGGAATCAGCCCCAGCATTTT
few TRBJ2-3 TRBV5-1 NA CASSTLAGLSVDTQYF TGCGCCAGCAGCACCCTAGCCGGCCTAAGTGTAGATACGCAGTATTTT
NA TRBJ1-1 TRBV9 NA CASSSLRGNTEAFF TGTGCCAGCAGCTCACTCAGGGGGAACACTGAAGCTTTCTTT
few TRBJ2-7 TRBV11-3 NA CASSLRASTEQYF TGTGCCAGCAGCTTGAGGGCTAGCACCGAGCAGTACTTC
few TRBJ1-4 TRBV5-1 TRBD1 CASSLGGQSALSEKLFF TGCGCCAGCAGCTTGGGGGGACAGAGCGCCCTTTCTGAAAAACTGTTTTTT
NA TRBJ2-6 TRBV6-1 NA CASSRAPGANVLTF TGTGCCAGCAGCCGGGCCCCTGGGGCCAACGTCCTGACTTTC
NA TRBJ2-7 TRBV13 TRBD1 CASSFRQGHLHEQYF TGTGCCAGCAGCTTTCGACAGGGGCATCTCCACGAGCAGTACTTC
NA TRBJ2-7 TRBV11-2 NA CASSLGRTNYEQYF TGTGCCAGCAGCTTAGGCCGGACAAACTACGAGCAGTACTTC
NA TRBJ1-3 TRBV7-2 NA CASSSLGVSGNTIYF TGTGCCAGCAGCTCGCTCGGGGTCTCTGGAAACACCATATATTTT
NA TRBJ2-2 TRBV4-1 TRBD2 CASSGLATTGELFF TGCGCCAGCAGTGGACTAGCGACCACCGGGGAGCTGTTTTTT
NA TRBJ1-5 TRBV30 NA CAWSELRRLRGSSNQPQHF TGTGCCTGGAGTGAACTACGGCGGCTACGAGGCAGCTCGAATCAGCCCCAGCATTTT
once TRBJ2-7 TRBV6-1 TRBD2 CASTLLAGEQYF TGTGCCAGCACCTTACTAGCGGGAGAGCAGTACTTC
NA TRBJ1-5 TRBV6-5 NA CASSYSLGEPQHF TGTGCCAGCAGTTACTCCTTGGGAGAGCCCCAGCATTTT
once TRBJ1-2 TRBV30 TRBD1 CAWSEVRQGAYGYTF TGTGCCTGGAGTGAGGTTCGGCAGGGGGCCTATGGCTACACCTTC
NA TRBJ1-2 TRBV5-1 TRBD1 CASSPGQDILGYTF TGCGCCAGCAGCCCAGGACAGGACATCCTTGGCTACACCTTC
NA TRBJ2-7 TRBV5-1 NA CASSLDQGGIYEQYF TGCGCCAGCAGCTTGGACCAGGGGGGGATCTACGAGCAGTACTTC
NA TRBJ2-7 TRBV10-1 NA CASSLGTQSSYEQYF TGCGCCAGCAGCCTCGGGACTCAGAGCTCCTACGAGCAGTACTTC
NA TRBJ2-7 TRBV27 TRBD2 CASSFLAGDYEQYF TGTGCCAGCAGTTTCCTAGCGGGAGACTACGAGCAGTACTTC
few TRBJ2-7 TRBV18 NA CASSPRGPKSYEQYF TGTGCCAGCTCACCTCGCGGCCCAAAATCCTACGAGCAGTACTTC
once TRBJ2-1 TRBV12-1 NA CASSIGKLEVRNNEQFF TGTGCCAGCAGTATCGGAAAGCTTGAAGTCAGAAACAATGAGCAGTTCTTC
NA TRBJ2-3 TRBV7-2 NA CASSRSRDTQYF TGTGCCAGCAGTCGGAGCCGAGATACGCAGTATTTT
once TRBJ2-6 TRBV5-1 NA CASTRRGPGANVLTF TGCGCCAGCACCCGGAGGGGTCCTGGGGCCAACGTCCTGACTTTC
NA TRBJ2-2 TRBV5-3 NA CARRTRQNTGELFF TGTGCCAGAAGGACCCGACAGAACACCGGGGAGCTGTTTTTT
NA TRBJ1-2 TRBV27 NA CASRATVGYGYTF TGTGCCAGCAGGGCTACGGTGGGCTATGGCTACACCTTC
NA TRBJ1-1 TRBV4-2 NA CASSDGGTHNTEAFF TGTGCCAGCAGCGACGGGGGCACTCATAACACTGAAGCTTTCTTT
NA TRBJ1-2 TRBV7-9 NA CASSLGPGESYGYTF TGTGCCAGCAGCTTAGGCCCAGGGGAAAGCTATGGCTACACCTTC